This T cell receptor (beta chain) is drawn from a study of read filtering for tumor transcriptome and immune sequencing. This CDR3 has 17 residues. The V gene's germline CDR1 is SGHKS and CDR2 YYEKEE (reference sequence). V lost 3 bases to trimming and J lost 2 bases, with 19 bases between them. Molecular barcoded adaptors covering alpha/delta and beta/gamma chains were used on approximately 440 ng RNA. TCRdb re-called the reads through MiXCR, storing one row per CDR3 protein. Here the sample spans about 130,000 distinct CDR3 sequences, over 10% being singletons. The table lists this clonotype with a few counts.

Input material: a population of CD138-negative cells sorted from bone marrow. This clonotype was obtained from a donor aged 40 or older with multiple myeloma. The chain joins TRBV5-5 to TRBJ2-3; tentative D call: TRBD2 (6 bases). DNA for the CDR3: TGTGCCAGCAGCTCCCGAGGGTTGGCGGGGTCCACAGATACGCAGTATTTT. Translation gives CASSSRGLAGSTDTQYF. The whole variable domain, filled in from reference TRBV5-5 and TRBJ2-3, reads DAGVTQSPTHLIKTRGQQVTLRCSPISGHKSVSWYQQVLGQGPQFIFQYYEKEERGRGNFPDRFSARQFPNYSSELNVNALLLGDSALYLCASSSRGLAGSTDTQYFGPGTRLTVL.